The next 19 T cell receptor beta chains were all read from a single sample in a study of blood T cell repertoires in COVID-19. TCRdb's table, derived via immunoSEQ multiplex PCR, lists solely in-frame clones and lacks some. Of over 200,000 clones listed, approximately 90% are singletons. Sequencing was performed on peripheral blood. These receptor sequences come from a man aged 55 to 70 who had recovered from COVID-19.

Written as DNA, the CDR3 is TGTGCCAGCAACGAACGAGAGAATAGCAATCAGCCCCAGCATTTT. This translates into CASNERENSNQPQHF. This chain connects TRBV6-4 to TRBJ1-5; no firm D call. Germline values: CDR1 MRHNA, CDR2 SNTAGT. The germline V and J ends were trimmed by 7 bases and 0 bases, with 13 bases remaining between them. CDR3 size: 15 residues.

The rearrangement links TRBV6-1 to TRBJ1-2; D is undetermined. Deletions cut 1 base from V and 0 bases from J, with 6 bases between. The CDR3 runs 14 residues. Germline CDR1 is MNHNS and CDR2 is SASEGT. This chain's CDR3 is CASSEGAANYGYTF. DNA for the CDR3: TGTGCCAGCAGTGAAGGGGCAGCTAACTATGGCTACACCTTC.

J is TRBJ2-7 and V is TRBV3-1 (or the pseudogene TRBV3-2); D is ambiguous. Trimming cost V 1 base and J 2 bases, with 3 bases left between them. The germline V gene encodes CDR1 LGHDT and CDR2 YNNKEL (reference sequence). The CDR3 runs to 12 residues. The CDR3 loop reads CASSQGTYEQYF. As DNA, the CDR3 is TGTGCCAGCAGCCAAGGTACCTACGAGCAGTACTTC.

The CDR3 DNA sequence: TGCGCCAGCAGCCCCCCGGGACAGGGCCCTTCACCCCTCCACTTT. Its translation: CASSPPGQGPSPLHF. This chain uses TRBV5-1 with TRBJ1-6; 9 nucleotides align to TRBD1. After removal of 4 bases from V and 9 bases from J, the junction contained 8 bases not matched to a gene. The CDR3 runs to 15 residues. Germline CDR1 is SGHRS and CDR2 is YFSETQ.

This chain connects TRBV6-6 to TRBJ1-1; 9 bases line up with TRBD1. V lost 6 bases, J lost 3 bases, and 5 bases stayed unmatched. Germline V gene lookup returns CDR1 MNHNY and CDR2 SVGAGI (reference sequence). This CDR3 has 14 residues. The CDR3 nucleotides are TGTGCCAGCAGCAACAGGGGGCTAGACACTGAAGCTTTCTTT. Its translation: CASSNRGLDTEAFF.

V is TRBV12-5 and J is TRBJ2-7; D uncertain. V lost 4 bases and J lost 0, with 10 bases in between. The CDR3 consists of 14 residues. Germline loops: CDR1 LGHNT, CDR2 FRNRAP. CDR3 bases: TGTGCTAGTGGTTCCACATACAGCTCCTACGAGCAGTACTTC. This codes for CASGSTYSSYEQYF.

This clone came up once. V and J are TRBV10-3 and TRBJ1-5, with D maybe TRBD1 (6 bases). In germline, CDR1 is ENHRY, CDR2 SYGVKD. This CDR3 region has 12 residues. In nucleotides, the CDR3 is TGTGCAGGAGGGGGGGGAGGACAGCCCCAGCATTTT. Translation gives CAGGGGGQPQHF.

The chain links TRBV14 to TRBJ2-5; weak D call: TRBD2 (6 bases). Germline V gene sequence: CDR1 SGHDN, CDR2 FVKESK. This CDR3 comprises 12 residues. V dropped 4 bases and J dropped 5 bases, with 8 bases sitting between them. The CDR3 DNA follows: TGTGCCAGCAGCCCCGGGGGTGAGACCCAGTACTTC. Translated, it gives CASSPGGETQYF.

V is TRBV9 and J is TRBJ1-5; D ambiguous. V was clipped by 0 bases and J by 4 bases, with 11 bases between them. Per germline, CDR1 SGDLS and CDR2 YYNGEE. The CDR3 runs to 15 residues. CDR3 amino acids: CASSVGAASNQPQHF. DNA of the CDR3: TGTGCCAGCAGCGTAGGGGCAGCCTCAAATCAGCCCCAGCATTTT.

The rearrangement joins TRBV19 to TRBJ2-7; D remains unclear. Trimming removed 1 base from V and 3 bases from J, with 13 bases in between. This CDR3 is 15 amino acids long. CDR1 is LNHDA and CDR2 is SQIVND in the germline V gene (reference sequence). The CDR3 bases are TGTGCCAGTAGTATAGTCGCTGACAAAGACTACGAGCAGTACTTC. Residues: CASSIVADKDYEQYF.

This clone came up once. The rearrangement links TRBV21-1 to TRBJ1-2; TRBD1, the D gene given by the table, was not confirmed from the DNA. TRBV21-1 is a documented pseudogene. The CDR3 has 11 amino acids. The chain's CDR3 is CASSPDYGYTF. As DNA, the CDR3 is TGTGCCAGCAGCCCAGACTATGGCTACACCTTC.

This clone was counted a single time. The chain couples TRBV5-5 to TRBJ2-3, with 11 bases that match TRBD1. The J segment lost 0 bases and the V segment lost 2 bases, leaving 5 bases of the junction unmatched. CDR1 is SGHKS, CDR2 YYEKEE, per germline (reference sequence). CDR3 size: 17 residues. CDR3 protein: CASSFGTGGSSTDTQYF. DNA for the CDR3: TGTGCCAGCAGCTTTGGGACAGGGGGTTCTAGCACAGATACGCAGTATTTT.

The chain has TRBV7-8 and TRBJ2-5; 7 bases align to TRBD1. V lost 1 base and J lost 2; bases outside the gene matches: 1. Germline CDR1 reads SGHVS; CDR2 reads FQNEAQ. The CDR3 has 14 amino acids. The CDR3 DNA reads TGTGCCAGCAGCTTAGGGGACAGTCAAGAGACCCAGTACTTC. The encoded protein is CASSLGDSQETQYF.

Comment on this clone: A read error may account for a junction end that differs from germline. This chain uses TRBV10-3 with TRBJ1-2, with 7 bases matching TRBD1. Germline CDR1 and CDR2: ENHRY and SYGVKD. The CDR3 contains 14 residues. This CDR3 is CAIGETDRAHGYTF. In DNA, the CDR3 is TGTGCCATCGGTGAAACAGACAGGGCTCATGGCTACACCTTC.

The V and J genes are TRBV19 and TRBJ1-1; 7 bases align to TRBD1. The CDR3 is 12 residues long. The V segment lost 10 bases and the J segment 0 bases; nucleotides outside the gene matches: 2. Germline V CDR1 and CDR2: LNHDA, SQIVND (reference sequence). The CDR3 sequence is CATGQMNTEAFF. The CDR3 bases are TGTGCCACGGGACAGATGAACACTGAAGCTTTCTTT.

The chain carries TRBV9 and TRBJ2-2, with no clear D. There are 14 residues in the CDR3. The germline V and J ends were trimmed by 2 bases and 2 bases, with 7 bases remaining between them. Per germline, CDR1 SGDLS and CDR2 YYNGEE. The chain's CDR3 is CASSVEVNTGELFF. CDR3 DNA: TGTGCCAGCAGCGTTGAGGTAAACACCGGGGAGCTGTTTTTT.

The rearrangement joins TRBV15 to TRBJ2-7; 12 bases fit TRBD1. This CDR3 is built from 15 residues. Germline values: CDR1 LNHNV, CDR2 YYDKDF (reference sequence). With 5 bases clipped from V and 7 bases from J, the junction kept 9 bases outside the gene matches. This chain's CDR3 is CATSAWGQGAGEQYF. CDR3 nucleotide sequence: TGTGCCACCAGCGCCTGGGGACAGGGGGCGGGGGAGCAGTACTTC.

This chain uses TRBV5-1 with TRBJ2-7; D gene uncertain. This CDR3 is built from 14 residues. V dropped 0 bases and J dropped 3 bases, with 10 bases sitting between them. The germline V gene has CDR1 SGHRS and CDR2 YFSETQ. This CDR3 reads CASSLDSQLYEQYF. DNA of the CDR3: TGCGCCAGCAGCTTGGACAGCCAACTCTACGAGCAGTACTTC.

The rearrangement links TRBV6-5 to TRBJ2-2, with 7 nucleotides matching TRBD1. This CDR3 spans 15 amino acids. Germline V lookup: CDR1 MNHEY, CDR2 SVGAGI. With 7 bases clipped from V and 4 bases from J, the junction kept 9 bases outside the gene matches. The CDR3 sequence is CASTTRQGGTGELFF. The CDR3 DNA reads TGTGCCAGCACCACCCGACAGGGCGGCACCGGGGAGCTGTTTTTT.